These 32 T cell receptor beta chains were sequenced from one sample in a study of T cells in Graves' hyperthyroidism and ophthalmopathy. Using RNA transcripts as the source, TCR beta CDR3 regions were amplified. HTBI primers were employed in a first-round RT-PCR of the TCR CDR3. MiXCR, applied by TCRdb to the multiplex PCR reads, yields one record per CDR3 protein. The sample shows about 320,000 distinct CDR3 sequences, approximately 16% of them seen only once. Material for sequencing was blood. The origin of the receptors is a man aged 30 to 45 with Graves' hyperthyroidism.

The chain has TRBV19 and TRBJ2-7, with D possibly being TRBD1 or TRBD2 (5 bases each). Deletions cut 7 bases from V and 0 bases from J, with 16 bases between. The V gene's germline CDR1 is LNHDA and CDR2 SQIVND (reference sequence). This CDR3 comprises 15 residues. CDR3 sequence reads: CASIRSIGASYEQYF. The DNA for the CDR3 is TGTGCCAGTATCAGGAGTATCGGGGCCTCCTACGAGCAGTACTTC.

This clonotype was observed many times. The chain is built from TRBV5-1 and TRBJ2-1; D assignment may be TRBD1 or TRBD2 (5 bases each). The V end lost 4 bases, the J end lost 13 bases, and 21 bases lay between the germline ends. The CDR3 sequence is 14 residues long. Germline CDR1 is SGHRS and CDR2 is YFSETQ. CDR3: CASSDYGGPTGQFF. The CDR3 region has the DNA TGCGCCAGCAGCGACTATGGGGGTCCAACAGGACAGTTCTTC.

The chain links TRBV2 to TRBJ1-4, with D maybe TRBD1 (5 bases). The CDR3 consists of 12 residues. Germline-derived CDR1 and CDR2 are SNHLY and FYNNEI. V shed 7 bases and J shed 10 bases, with 13 bases lying between them. CDR3 nucleotide sequence: TGTGCCAGCACCAGGGTAGAGGGAAAACTGTTTTTT. Translation: CASTRVEGKLFF.

This clonotype was observed a few times. The V and J genes are TRBV15 and TRBJ2-1; the match to TRBD2 covers 14 bases. Trimming took 6 bases from V and 9 from J; bases not matched to a gene: 10. The germline gives CDR1 LNHNV, CDR2 YYDKDF (reference sequence). The CDR3 is 16 residues long. CDR3 nucleotide sequence: TGTGCCACCAGAATCGGACTAGCGGGAGGAACGAGTGAGCAGTTCTTC. Protein: CATRIGLAGGTSEQFF.

A few counts support this clonotype. The chain links TRBV27 to TRBJ2-1; 11 nucleotides match TRBD2. This CDR3 has 14 residues. The germline V gene encodes CDR1 MNHEY and CDR2 SMNVEV (reference sequence). The ends lost 9 bases at V and 6 bases at J; junction bases unmatched: 7. The CDR3 reads CASYSGRARNEQFF. The CDR3 DNA sequence: TGTGCCAGTTATAGCGGGAGGGCCCGCAATGAGCAGTTCTTC.

The rearrangement uses TRBV6-6 and TRBJ1-2, with D perhaps TRBD1 (5 bases). CDR3 length: 15 amino acids. Germline V gene sequence: CDR1 MNHNY, CDR2 SVGAGI (reference sequence). The V gene lost 0 bases and the J gene lost 0 bases, with 8 bases spanning the gap. For the CDR3, the DNA is TGTGCCAGCAGTTACTCGACGGGGGCTAACTATGGCTACACCTTC. It specifies CASSYSTGANYGYTF.

This clonotype was recorded many times. The chain combines TRBV3-1 with TRBJ2-7, with a possible D match to TRBD2 (5 bases). CDR1 and CDR2 (germline): LGHDT, YNNKEL (reference sequence). This CDR3 is 15 amino acids long. V dropped 1 base and J dropped 3 bases, with 13 bases sitting between them. CDR3 sequence: CASSQGRLAYYEQYF. CDR3 in DNA: TGTGCCAGCAGCCAAGGTCGGCTAGCTTACTACGAGCAGTACTTC.

This clonotype was observed a handful of times. V and J are TRBV9 and TRBJ2-7; 8 bases line up with TRBD1. The trim removed 1 base at V and 7 bases at J, leaving 13 bases unmatched. Looked up from germline, CDR1 is SGDLS and CDR2 is YYNGEE. This CDR3 comprises 16 residues. CDR3 amino acids: CASSVRFGTGVGEQYF. DNA for the CDR3: TGTGCCAGCAGCGTACGATTCGGGACAGGAGTCGGGGAGCAGTACTTC.

This clonotype was recorded a few times. The chain combines TRBV29-1 with TRBJ2-3, with TRBD2 identical over 9 bases. There are 14 residues in the CDR3. V dropped 4 bases and J dropped 5; count of bases not matched to a gene: 7. Germline assignment: CDR1 SQVTM and CDR2 ANQGSEA. CDR3 sequence: CSVGGGRALDTQYF. CDR3 nucleotides: TGCAGCGTTGGAGGCGGGAGGGCCCTAGATACGCAGTATTTT.

This clonotype came up many times. The chain combines TRBV2 with TRBJ1-5; tentative D call: TRBD1 (6 bases). Trimming cost V 6 bases and J 2 bases, with 11 bases left between them. The CDR3 sequence is 14 residues long. The germline V gene has CDR1 SNHLY and CDR2 FYNNEI. Here the CDR3 reads CASSPQGGNQPQHF. CDR3 DNA: TGTGCCAGCAGCCCACAGGGAGGCAATCAGCCCCAGCATTTT.

This clonotype was found many times. The rearrangement joins TRBV6-1 to TRBJ2-7; a possible D gene is TRBD1 (7 bases). CDR1 is MNHNS, CDR2 SASEGT, per germline. Trimming took 7 bases from V and 8 from J, leaving 18 bases between them. The CDR3 runs to 13 residues. CDR3 DNA sequence: TGTGCCAGCACCCTGGAAGCAGGGGGGAAGCAGTACTTC. As protein: CASTLEAGGKQYF.

This clonotype was detected many times. The CDR3 here is CAISSGTSYEQYF. The CDR3 nucleotides are TGTGCCATCTCTAGCGGGACCTCCTACGAGCAGTACTTC. This rearrangement joins TRBV10-3 to TRBJ2-7; TRBD2 aligns across 9 bases. The length of the CDR3 is 13 residues. The germline V gene encodes CDR1 ENHRY and CDR2 SYGVKD. With 8 bases clipped from V and 0 bases from J, the junction kept 2 bases outside the gene matches.

This clonotype was observed at least ten times. The chain couples TRBV11-2 to TRBJ2-4; D gene uncertain. V was clipped by 5 bases and J by 0 bases, with 8 bases between them. This CDR3 has 14 residues. Germline-derived CDR1 and CDR2 are SGHAT and FQNNGV. The CDR3 nucleotides read TGTGCCAGCAGCCTCAGCCAAGCCAAAAACATTCAGTACTTC. This sequence encodes CASSLSQAKNIQYF.

The table lists this clonotype with a few counts. The rearrangement uses TRBV7-8 and TRBJ1-1; D not resolved. Trimming left V 0 bases short and J 1 base short, with 9 bases between. Germline CDR1 reads SGHVS; CDR2 reads FQNEAQ. This CDR3 has 15 amino acids. The CDR3 DNA is TGTGCCAGCAGCTTAGCGAGGCAGACGAACACTGAAGCTTTCTTT. It encodes CASSLARQTNTEAFF.

This clonotype was seen more than once but under ten times. This chain uses TRBV5-1 with TRBJ2-7, with 9 bases aligning to TRBD1. The CDR3 runs 15 residues. Trimming took 4 bases from V and 8 from J; bases not matched to a gene: 13. CDR1 and CDR2 from the germline V gene are SGHRS and YFSETQ. The CDR3 loop reads CASSAQAGQGEQQYF. The CDR3 DNA reads as TGCGCCAGCAGCGCGCAGGCGGGACAGGGAGAACAGCAGTACTTC.

This clonotype was recorded at least ten times. The chain combines TRBV6-1 with TRBJ2-1; D is unresolved. This CDR3 region has 16 residues. Germline CDR1 and CDR2: MNHNS and SASEGT. V dropped 5 bases and J dropped 1 base, with 15 bases sitting between them. The CDR3 region has the DNA TGTGCCAGCAGTATTTCCTCGGCGAGGTCCTACAATGAGCAGTTCTTC. It translates to CASSISSARSYNEQFF.

This clonotype was counted ten times or more. The CDR3 nucleotides are TGTGCCAGCAGTTTCCTAGCGGGATCCCAGTACTTC. It specifies CASSFLAGSQYF. The rearrangement joins TRBV12-3 or TRBV12-4 to TRBJ2-5, with 9 bases that match TRBD2. The CDR3 contains 12 residues. With V trimmed by 3 bases and J by 9 bases, 2 bases remained unmatched.

The genes are TRBV20-1 and TRBJ2-3, with 10 positions matching TRBD2. Trimming cost V 2 bases and J 3 bases; bases outside gene matches: 2. CDR1 DFQATT and CDR2 SNEGSKA come from the germline V gene (reference sequence). CDR3 length equals 14 residues. This chain's CDR3 is CSARSSGRTDTQYF. The CDR3 DNA sequence: TGCAGTGCTAGATCTAGCGGGAGAACAGATACGCAGTATTTT.

V usage is TRBV5-5 and J usage is TRBJ2-1; weak D call: TRBD1 (5 bases). Trimming cost V 4 bases and J 7 bases, with 15 bases left between them. This CDR3 spans 14 amino acids. Germline CDR1 SGHKS, CDR2 YYEKEE (reference sequence). The CDR3 DNA follows: TGTGCCAGCAGCCAAGACAGCCTGGGAAATGAGCAGTTCTTC. The encoded protein is CASSQDSLGNEQFF.

Worth noting for this clonotype: A junction boundary mismatches the germline segment, possibly from a read error. The chain combines TRBV15 with TRBJ2-1; 9 bases match TRBD2. The CDR3 is 17 amino acids. Germline V gene lookup returns CDR1 LNHNV and CDR2 YYDKDF (reference sequence). The CDR3 DNA sequence: TGTGCCACCAGCAGAGGATACTTTGCGGGAGGGGACAATGAGCAGCTCTTC. It encodes CATSRGYFAGGDNEQLF.

The table lists this clonotype with a few counts. The V call is TRBV4-1, the J call TRBJ1-5; a weak D match, TRBD1 (6 bases). Trimming left V 0 bases short and J 7 bases short, with 13 bases between. Looked up from germline, CDR1 is MGHRA and CDR2 is YSYEKL. The CDR3 is 15 residues long. This CDR3 reads CASSQDQGFGQPQHF. The CDR3 nucleotides are TGCGCCAGCAGCCAAGACCAGGGGTTTGGGCAGCCCCAGCATTTT.

This clonotype came up many times. The rearrangement uses TRBV5-1 and TRBJ2-3; D gene ambiguous. Germline assignment: CDR1 SGHRS and CDR2 YFSETQ. Trimming removed 4 bases from V and 0 bases from J, with 9 bases in between. The length of the CDR3 is 14 residues. As DNA, the CDR3 is TGCGCCAGCAGCCCTCCCGACAGCACAGATACGCAGTATTTT. As protein: CASSPPDSTDTQYF.

This clonotype has a count of ten or more. The chain links TRBV12-3 or TRBV12-4 to TRBJ2-1; 8 nucleotides agree with TRBD1. V dropped 7 bases and J dropped 1; count of bases not matched to a gene: 6. This CDR3 is built from 15 residues. CDR3 sequence reads: CASTLTGGSYNEQFF. CDR3 in DNA: TGTGCCAGCACCCTAACAGGGGGGTCCTACAATGAGCAGTTCTTC.

The chain recombines TRBV27 with TRBJ2-5; D is perhaps TRBD1 (6 bases). Germline CDR1 reads MNHEY; CDR2 reads SMNVEV (reference sequence). Trimming removed 4 bases at V and 4 bases at J, with 10 bases between. CDR3 size: 13 residues. The CDR3 DNA sequence: TGTGCCAGCAGTTCCTCAGGGGTAGAGACCCAGTACTTC. This encodes CASSSSGVETQYF.

The table lists this clonotype with many counts. V gene TRBV6-1 combines with J gene TRBJ2-7; D is undetermined. CDR3 length equals 13 residues. CDR1 is MNHNS, CDR2 SASEGT, per germline. Trimming took off 6 bases at V and 1 base at J, with 10 bases between the two ends. The CDR3 DNA reads as TGTGCCAGCAGAAGTACCGAATCCTACGAGCAGTACTTC. This translates into CASRSTESYEQYF.

This clonotype appeared many times. The gene calls are TRBV2 and TRBJ2-1, with D hard to call. The CDR3 extends over 14 amino acids. CDR1 is SNHLY and CDR2 is FYNNEI in the germline V gene. V dropped 4 bases and J dropped 5 bases, with 12 bases sitting between them. CDR3 coding DNA: TGTGCCAGCAGTGGGGTCCTTTCTGACAATGAGCAGTTCTTC. It translates to CASSGVLSDNEQFF. The full variable domain, rest sourced from reference TRBV2 and TRBJ2-1, is EPEVTQTPSHQVTQMGQEVILRCVPISNHLYFYWYRQILGQKVEFLVSFYNNEISEKSEIFDDQFSVERPDGSNFTLKIRSTKLEDSAMYFCASSGVLSDNEQFFGPGTRLTVL.

This clonotype occurred many times. The chain employs TRBV7-3 and TRBJ1-1, with D perhaps matching TRBD1 (5 bases). The CDR3 covers 15 residues. Trimming cost V 1 base and J 3 bases, with 12 bases left between them. The V gene's germline CDR1 is SGHTA and CDR2 FQGTGA. The CDR3 nucleotides read TGTGCCAGCAGCTTAAATGGGGGATCGCACACTGAAGCTTTCTTT. Translation gives CASSLNGGSHTEAFF.

Many counts were recorded for this clonotype. This sequence joins TRBV20-1 and TRBJ2-7; D is undetermined. Germline values: CDR1 DFQATT, CDR2 SNEGSKA (reference sequence). The CDR3 has 10 residues. V gave up 4 bases and J gave up 4 bases, with 5 bases separating them. The CDR3 DNA reads TGCAGTGCTAAGGAATACGAGCAGTACTTC. This sequence encodes CSAKEYEQYF.

This clonotype showed up many times. The chain couples TRBV12-3 or TRBV12-4 to TRBJ2-7, with 9 bases lining up with TRBD1. V gave up 1 base and J gave up 7 bases; unmatched junction bases: 5. The CDR3 extends over 14 amino acids. The CDR3 DNA sequence: TGTGCCAGCAGTTTAGGGACAGGGGTAGGGGAGCAGTACTTC. This translates into CASSLGTGVGEQYF.

V and J are TRBV5-1 and TRBJ2-5; maybe TRBD2 (6 bases). Germline lookup yields CDR1 SGHRS and CDR2 YFSETQ. V was clipped by 4 bases and J by 5 bases, with 15 bases between them. The CDR3 has 14 amino acids. The chain's CDR3 is CASSQREWRETQYF. The CDR3 nucleotides read TGCGCCAGCAGCCAACGGGAGTGGCGGGAGACCCAGTACTTC.

This clonotype was detected a few times. This rearrangement joins TRBV5-1 to TRBJ1-4, with TRBD1 matching 8 bases. This CDR3 contains 15 residues. Germline V gives CDR1 SGHRS, CDR2 YFSETQ. Trimming took 0 bases from V and 6 from J; bases not matched to a gene: 4. The CDR3 sequence is CASSLVNRGDEKLFF. DNA for the CDR3: TGCGCCAGCAGCTTGGTGAACAGGGGGGATGAAAAACTGTTTTTT.

On this clonotype: Possible read error: a much larger clone is one base away. The chain recombines TRBV28 with TRBJ2-7; no reliable D call. This CDR3 is 11 amino acids long. V was trimmed by 6 bases and J by 9 bases, leaving 12 bases between them. The germline gives CDR1 MDHEN, CDR2 SYDVKM. CDR3 in amino acids: CASRHLDGQYF. CDR3 coding DNA: TGTGCCAGCAGACACCTGGACGGGCAGTACTTC.